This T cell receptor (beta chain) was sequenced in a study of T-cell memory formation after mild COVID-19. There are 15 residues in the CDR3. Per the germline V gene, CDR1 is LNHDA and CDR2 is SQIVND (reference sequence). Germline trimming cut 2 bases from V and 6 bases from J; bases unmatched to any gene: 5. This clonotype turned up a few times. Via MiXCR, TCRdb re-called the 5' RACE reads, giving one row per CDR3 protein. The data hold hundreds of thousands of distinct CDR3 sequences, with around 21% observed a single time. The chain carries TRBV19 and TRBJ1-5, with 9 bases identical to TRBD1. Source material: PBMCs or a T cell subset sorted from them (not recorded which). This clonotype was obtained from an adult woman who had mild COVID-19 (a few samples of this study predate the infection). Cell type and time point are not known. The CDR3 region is CASSIKGQGIQPQHF. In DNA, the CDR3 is TGTGCCAGTAGTATAAAGGGACAGGGAATTCAGCCCCAGCATTTT. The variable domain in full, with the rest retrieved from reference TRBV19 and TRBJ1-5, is DGGITQSPKYLFRKEGQNVTLSCEQNLNHDAMYWYRQDPGQGLRLIYYSQIVNDFQKGDIAEGYSVSREKKESFPLTVTSAQKNPTAFYLCASSIKGQGIQPQHFGDGTRLSIL.